This paragraph covers one TCR beta chain sequence. What it binds is unknown. The graft donor-derived T-allo10 cells reportedly recognize host alloantigens, are anergic, and suppress alloantigen-specifically. The sample belongs to a study of type 1 regulatory T cells. In the study overall: An in vitro protocol generated T-allo10, a Tr1-enriched, alloantigen-specific CD4 T cell product.

From the reads, TCRdb called clonotypes with MiXCR, one entry per CDR3 protein. The table records around 69,000 distinct CDR3 sequences, around 68% of them present only once. With 4 bases removed from V and 0 bases from J, the gap between germline ends came to 14 bases. In germline, CDR1 is SGDLS, CDR2 YYNGEE. The CDR3 consists of 15 residues. Sequencing was done on a sample of cultured T cells, either the whole culture or a sorted T cell fraction (not recorded which). Subset meaning: Tr1-enriched cell product generated in vitro against host alloantigens. This sequence joins TRBV9 and TRBJ2-7, with D tentatively TRBD2 (5 bases). This sequence was found in a human donor in good health. The CDR3 is CASSPMVSDSYEQYF. For the CDR3, the DNA is TGTGCCAGCAGCCCCATGGTTAGCGACTCCTACGAGCAGTACTTC. Supplemented by reference TRBV9 and TRBJ2-7, the full variable domain reads DSGVTQTPKHLITATGQRVTLRCSPRSGDLSVYWYQQSLDQGLQFLIQYYNGEERAKGNILERFSAQQFPDLHSELNLSSLELGDSALYFCASSPMVSDSYEQYFGPGTRLTVT.